This T cell receptor beta chain appears in the sequencing data of a study of cytomegalovirus exposure and HLA in healthy donors. Overall study context: Within the Caucasian-associated ancestry cluster were around four fifths of the approximately 370 genotyped donors. Study-level findings and limits: There were 150 or so TCR beta chains listed as cytomegalovirus-associated.

A word on this clone: Its antigen remains unknown.

Primers included in the PCR were 60 Vbeta and 13 Jbeta primers. Only in-frame clones appear in the TCRdb table, and some are missing; sequencing was by immunoSEQ multiplex PCR. Recorded for this sample: approximately 120,000 clones. Trimming removed 6 bases from V and 1 base from J, with 21 bases in between. The CDR3 is 17 amino acids. Germline CDR1 LNHDA, CDR2 SQIVND (reference sequence). The TCR sequence derives from a man aged 18 to 29 in good health and CMV-seronegative. The sequencing sample was made of PBMCs. V usage is TRBV19 and J usage is TRBJ1-1, with D tentatively TRBD1 (5 bases). In nucleotides, the CDR3 is TGTGCCAGTAGGGGGCCAGGGTCACCCACCCCGAACACTGAAGCTTTCTTT. It yields the protein CASRGPGSPTPNTEAFF.